This TCR beta chain was sequenced in a study of blood T cell repertoires in COVID-19. At the level of the study: Samples representing acute and convalescent COVID-19 were sourced from the United States, Italy and Spain.

Some clones are missing from TCRdb's copy, which holds only in-frame ones; the method was immunoSEQ multiplex PCR. The sample has 200,000 to 250,000 clones, 80% to 95% seen once. Germline loops: CDR1 SQVTM, CDR2 ANQGSEA. The length of the CDR3 is 12 residues. V was pared by 6 bases and J by 6 bases, with 12 bases between. The TCR comes from a man younger than 40 with COVID-19, enrolled during active disease. The chain couples TRBV29-1 to TRBJ2-1; D is perhaps TRBD1 (6 bases). The sequenced material came from peripheral blood. CDR3 nucleotides: TGCAGCGTGGACAGAGGGCCCAATGAGCAGTTCTTC. Residues: CSVDRGPNEQFF.